The 10 T cell receptor beta chains listed next were all sequenced from one sample in a study of T cell responses to AZD1222 COVID-19 vaccine. Generated by immunoSEQ multiplex PCR, the TCRdb table keeps only in-frame clones and is missing some. The table includes around 84,000 clones, over 75% detected once. The sequenced sample was peripheral blood, obtained on day 0 of AZD1222 vaccination. The receptors were sampled from an adult in good health.

The chain is built from TRBV18 and TRBJ2-2; the match to TRBD1 covers 7 bases. The CDR3 is 15 amino acids. V shed 4 bases, J shed 6 bases, and the junction held 8 bases outside the gene matches. CDR1 and CDR2 from the germline V gene are KGHSH and LQKENI. CDR3 DNA: TGTGCCAGCTCACACGACAGGGATCTGTCCGGGGAGCTGTTTTTT. Protein: CASSHDRDLSGELFF.

A single count supports this clone. V usage is TRBV12-5 and J usage is TRBJ2-3; D ambiguous. Looked up from germline, CDR1 is LGHNT and CDR2 is FRNRAP. The CDR3 consists of 14 residues. The V gene lost 1 base and the J gene lost 0 bases, with 5 bases spanning the gap. The DNA for the CDR3 is TGTGCTAGTGGTTTGGATAGTAGCACAGATACGCAGTATTTT. Amino acid sequence: CASGLDSSTDTQYF.

This chain connects TRBV25-1 to TRBJ1-4; 10 nucleotides line up with TRBD1. Germline lookup yields CDR1 MGHDK and CDR2 SYGVNS. The V gene end was trimmed by 3 bases and the J gene end by 5 bases; junction bases not matched to a gene: 3. The CDR3 length is 15 residues. The CDR3 reads CASSDPGQGNEKLFF. The CDR3 DNA reads TGTGCCAGCAGTGACCCGGGACAGGGGAATGAAAAACTGTTTTTT.

Comment on this clone: At one end, the junction sequence differs from germline, possibly due to a read error. The same CDR3 also results from other DNA sequences found in this sample. The rearrangement uses TRBV5-5 and TRBJ1-6; D unclear. In germline, CDR1 is SGHKS, CDR2 YYEKEE (reference sequence). The CDR3 length is 13 residues. For the CDR3, the DNA is TGTGCCAGCAGTTTGGGTTTAGACTCACCCCTCCACTTT. Its translation: CASSLGLDSPLHF. Complete variable domain (other parts from reference TRBV5-5 and TRBJ1-6): DAGVTQSPTHLIKTRGQQVTLRCSPISGHKSVSWYQQVLGQGPQFIFQYYEKEERGRGNFPDRFSARQFPNYSSELNVNALLLGDSALYLCASSLGLDSPLHFGNGTRLTVT.

A remark on this clone: The same CDR3 is also encoded by other DNA sequences in this sample. The rearrangement joins TRBV5-1 to TRBJ1-2; D may be TRBD1 (6 bases). V gave up 5 bases and J gave up 3 bases, with 11 bases separating them. Looked up from germline, CDR1 is SGHRS and CDR2 is YFSETQ. CDR3 length: 13 amino acids. CDR3 in amino acids: CASSLGGDYGYTF. In DNA form, the CDR3 reads TGCGCCAGCAGTTTAGGGGGGGACTATGGCTACACCTTC.

J is TRBJ1-2 and V is TRBV2; TRBD1 is a possible D gene (5 bases). This CDR3 has 13 amino acids. The germline V and J ends were trimmed by 3 bases and 8 bases, with 13 bases remaining between them. From germline, CDR1 is SNHLY and CDR2 FYNNEI. CDR3 sequence: CASSDWGVIGYTF. CDR3 sequence (DNA): TGTGCCAGCAGTGATTGGGGGGTAATCGGCTACACCTTC.

This chain uses TRBV3-1 (or the pseudogene TRBV3-2) with TRBJ2-1; D is unresolved. Looked up from germline, CDR1 is LGHDT and CDR2 is YNNKEL (reference sequence). The CDR3 is 13 residues long. Trimming removed 1 base from V and 5 bases from J, with 6 bases in between. CDR3 residues: CASSQGADNEQFF. The CDR3 DNA reads TGTGCCAGCAGCCAAGGGGCGGACAATGAGCAGTTCTTC.

The chain carries TRBV27 and TRBJ2-3, with D perhaps being TRBD1 or TRBD2 (5 bases each). The CDR3 is made up of 15 amino acids. The ends were cut back, 5 bases at V and 4 bases at J, with 16 bases in the middle. CDR1 MNHEY and CDR2 SMNVEV come from the germline V gene (reference sequence). CDR3 sequence: CASSQERGLADTQYF. The CDR3 DNA reads TGTGCCAGCAGTCAAGAGAGGGGCTTGGCAGATACGCAGTATTTT.

The CDR3 DNA reads TGCAGCGTCCAGGGTGGCCGTGGCTACACCTTC. Translation: CSVQGGRGYTF. The V and J genes are TRBV29-1 and TRBJ1-2, with D perhaps matching TRBD1 (5 bases). Germline V CDR1 and CDR2: SQVTM, ANQGSEA. This CDR3 has 11 amino acids. V lost 6 bases and J 7 bases, leaving 12 bases between the germline ends.

CDR3 bases: TGTGCCACCAGTGAAACTAGCGGGGGACGGGAGACCCAGTACTTC. This encodes CATSETSGGRETQYF. The J gene is TRBJ2-5, the V gene TRBV24-1; 11 bases agree with TRBD2. The CDR3 covers 15 residues. CDR1 is KGHDR, CDR2 SFDVKD, per germline. The junction had 5 bases not matched to a gene; V was cut back by 4 bases and J by 5 bases.